The entry that follows covers one T cell receptor (beta chain) sequence. Antigen specificity is unknown. These data are taken from a study of blood T cells in healthy people across ages. Notes on the study in general: Calculation of diversity from one million T cells yielded estimates considered to be underestimates.

PCR was performed a second time for about 6 to 12 cycles using a sample-barcoded 5' primer and a J-beta primer mix. From the 5' RACE reads, TCRdb called clonotypes with MiXCR, one entry per CDR3 protein. The table has nearly 1 million distinct CDR3 sequences, just over 50% seen once; the top ten hold over 20%. Per-sample PBMC isolation yielded at least 6.5 million cells. The V and J ends lost 5 bases and 8 bases respectively, with 9 bases between them. The CDR3 has 11 amino acids. Germline V gene sequence: CDR1 MGHRA, CDR2 YSYEKL. This TCR was sampled from a woman aged 55-75 years in good health. Specimen: blood. V is TRBV4-1 and J is TRBJ1-2, with D unclear. CDR3 sequence reads: CASSGLTGYTF. The CDR3, as DNA: TGCGCCAGCAGCGGCCTCACCGGCTACACCTTC.